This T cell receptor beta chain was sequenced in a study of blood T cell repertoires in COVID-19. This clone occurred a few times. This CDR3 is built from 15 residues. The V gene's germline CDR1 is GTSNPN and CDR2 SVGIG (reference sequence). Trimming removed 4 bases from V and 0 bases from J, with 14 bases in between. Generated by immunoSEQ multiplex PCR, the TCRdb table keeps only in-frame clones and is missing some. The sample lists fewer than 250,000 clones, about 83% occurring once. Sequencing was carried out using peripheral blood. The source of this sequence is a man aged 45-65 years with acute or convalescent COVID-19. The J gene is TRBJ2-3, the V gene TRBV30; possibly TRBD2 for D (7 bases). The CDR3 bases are TGTGCCTGGAATTCGGGGGGCATCAGCACAGATACGCAGTATTTT. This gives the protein CAWNSGGISTDTQYF.